Listed below are T cell receptor beta chains from one sample, sequenced in a study of blood T cell repertoires in COVID-19. TCRdb keeps only in-frame clones here, not all; method: immunoSEQ multiplex PCR. The table includes nearly 25,000 clones, 80% to 90% detected once. The sample comprised peripheral blood. These receptors all come from a man in his 70s with acute or convalescent COVID-19. Both conserved end residues are part of each CDR3. A D gene is named only where the DNA matches it firmly. The size field is filled for only some rows; it gives once, few, many or a size class.

D | size | J | V | DNA | CDR3
. | once | TRBJ2-2 | TRBV5-1 | TGCGCCAGCCGCCCCGGGACTGCGAACACCGGGGAGCTGTTTTTT | CASRPGTANTGELFF
. | . | TRBJ2-2 | TRBV21-1 | TGTGCCAGCAGCGAGGCTAGCGGGGGGCCCTTGAACACCGGGGAGCTGTTTTTT | CASSEASGGPLNTGELFF
TRBD2 | . | TRBJ2-3 | TRBV24-1 | TGTGCCACCAGTGATTCGGCTAGCGGGTTAAGAGATACGCAGTATTTT | CATSDSASGLRDTQYF
TRBD1 | . | TRBJ1-2 | TRBV3-1/TRBV3-2 | TGTGCCAGCAGCCAAGCCTCGGACAGGGGGCTGAGCTACACCTTC | CASSQASDRGLSYTF
. | . | TRBJ2-1 | TRBV29-1 | TGCAGCGTTGAGACCGCTCTAGCGTCGCTTGGGGATGAGCAGTTCTTC | CSVETALASLGDEQFF
TRBD1 | . | TRBJ1-2 | TRBV5-6 | TGTGCCAGCAGCCAGGTTACCGGATACAGGGGAGGCTATGGCTACACCTTC | CASSQVTGYRGGYGYTF
. | . | TRBJ2-2 | TRBV3-1/TRBV3-2 | TGTGCCAGCAGCCAAGAAGGCCCTAGACGCAAATGGGACACCGGGGAGCTGTTTTTT | CASSQEGPRRKWDTGELFF
TRBD2 | . | TRBJ2-3 | TRBV5-1 | TGCGCCAGCTCCGCAACTAGCGGGAGCGGAATAGATACGCAGTATTTT | CASSATSGSGIDTQYF
TRBD1 | . | TRBJ1-3 | TRBV4-2 | TGTGCCAGCAGCCTTGGACAGGGCGGAAACACCATATATTTT | CASSLGQGGNTIYF
TRBD2 | few | TRBJ2-5 | TRBV19 | TGTGCCAGTAGTATCGGGAGGGAGACCCAGTACTTC | CASSIGRETQYF
. | . | TRBJ1-2 | TRBV6-6 | TGTGCCAGCAGTTACTTCGGGGGGGGAGACTATGGCTACACCTTC | CASSYFGGGDYGYTF
. | . | TRBJ2-1 | TRBV5-4 | TGTGCCAGCAGCTCCGCGGGAGAGGGGGATGAGCAGTTCTTC | CASSSAGEGDEQFF
TRBD1 | once | TRBJ2-1 | TRBV4-1 | TGCGCCAGCAGCCAAGAGGACAGGTCCTACAATGAGCAGTTCTTC | CASSQEDRSYNEQFF
TRBD1 | . | TRBJ2-1 | TRBV18 | TGTGCCAGCTCACCAAGGGACAGGGTGAATTACAATGAGCAGTTCTTC | CASSPRDRVNYNEQFF
. | . | TRBJ2-1 | TRBV29-1 | TGCAGCGTTGAACCCCCGATTACAGGGGAGCAGTTCTTC | CSVEPPITGEQFF
. | . | TRBJ1-1 | TRBV2 | TGTGCCAGCAGTTTCGGTTGGGAGGACACTGAAGCTTTCTTT | CASSFGWEDTEAFF
. | . | TRBJ1-6 | TRBV24-1 | TGTGCCACCAGTGCTGGGGGGGACTTGAGCCCCCTCCACTTT | CATSAGGDLSPLHF
TRBD1 | . | TRBJ2-7 | TRBV11-2 | TGTGCCAGCACCGCGGACAGGGCGAGAGTCGAGCAGTACTTC | CASTADRARVEQYF
TRBD2 | . | TRBJ2-1 | TRBV4-1 | TGCGCCAGCAGCCAAGATAGTTTGAGCGGGGGGGCCAGCTACAATGAGCAGTTCTTC | CASSQDSLSGGASYNEQFF
TRBD2 | . | TRBJ2-1 | TRBV5-6 | TGTGCCAGCACTAGCGGGAGGGCCAATGAGCAGTTCTTC | CASTSGRANEQFF
TRBD1 | . | TRBJ1-2 | TRBV5-1 | TGCGCCAGCAGCATTGACAGGGACTATGGCTACACCTTC | CASSIDRDYGYTF
TRBD2 | . | TRBJ2-7 | TRBV6-5 | TGTGCCAGCAGTCCCCTAGCGGGAGTCCCCTACGAGCAGTACTTC | CASSPLAGVPYEQYF
. | . | TRBJ2-5 | TRBV18 | TGTGCCAGCTCACCGTCTGAAGAGACCCAGTACTTC | CASSPSEETQYF
TRBD2 | . | TRBJ2-7 | TRBV19 | TGTGCCAGTAGCCGACTAGCGGGGTCCTACGAGCAGTACTTC | CASSRLAGSYEQYF
. | . | TRBJ2-7 | TRBV28 | TGTGCCAGCTGCGAGCAGGGTAGGTCCTACGAGCAGTACTTC | CASCEQGRSYEQYF
TRBD2 | . | TRBJ2-1 | TRBV28 | TGTGCCAGCAGTTTGAGTAGCGGGAGTATCGATGAGCAGTTCTTC | CASSLSSGSIDEQFF
TRBD2 | . | TRBJ2-3 | TRBV6-5 | TGTGCCAGCAAGAGCGGGGGCGAAGTTACGCAGTATTTT | CASKSGGEVTQYF
TRBD1 | . | TRBJ1-1 | TRBV9 | TGTGCCAGCAGTGTTTCCGGGACAGGGGGGAACACTGAAGCTTTCTTT | CASSVSGTGGNTEAFF
. | once | TRBJ1-1 | TRBV5-6 | TGTGCCAGCAGCTTGGAGGTTTTGGGGGCGGTCGGAGCTTTCTTT | CASSLEVLGAVGAFF